A single count supports the clone carrying this TCR beta chain. This sample was taken from a study of blood T cell repertoires in COVID-19. Assay used: immunoSEQ multiplex PCR; TCRdb lists only in-frame clones, some missing. The table lists over 200,000 clones, 85% to 90% of them singletons. V lost 4 bases and J lost 4; bases outside the gene matches: 8. The CDR3 is 15 residues long. Germline V lookup: CDR1 SGHNT, CDR2 YYREEE (reference sequence). Enrolment of Seattle patients took place during active infection, and they were followed longitudinally. The V gene is TRBV5-4, the J gene TRBJ1-2, with 9 bases that match TRBD1. The clonotype was recovered from a man in his thirties or forties with COVID-19, enrolled during active disease. Sample: peripheral blood. CDR3 amino acids: CASSVGDRVSYGYTF. The CDR3 region has the DNA TGTGCCAGCAGCGTAGGGGACAGGGTGAGCTATGGCTACACCTTC.